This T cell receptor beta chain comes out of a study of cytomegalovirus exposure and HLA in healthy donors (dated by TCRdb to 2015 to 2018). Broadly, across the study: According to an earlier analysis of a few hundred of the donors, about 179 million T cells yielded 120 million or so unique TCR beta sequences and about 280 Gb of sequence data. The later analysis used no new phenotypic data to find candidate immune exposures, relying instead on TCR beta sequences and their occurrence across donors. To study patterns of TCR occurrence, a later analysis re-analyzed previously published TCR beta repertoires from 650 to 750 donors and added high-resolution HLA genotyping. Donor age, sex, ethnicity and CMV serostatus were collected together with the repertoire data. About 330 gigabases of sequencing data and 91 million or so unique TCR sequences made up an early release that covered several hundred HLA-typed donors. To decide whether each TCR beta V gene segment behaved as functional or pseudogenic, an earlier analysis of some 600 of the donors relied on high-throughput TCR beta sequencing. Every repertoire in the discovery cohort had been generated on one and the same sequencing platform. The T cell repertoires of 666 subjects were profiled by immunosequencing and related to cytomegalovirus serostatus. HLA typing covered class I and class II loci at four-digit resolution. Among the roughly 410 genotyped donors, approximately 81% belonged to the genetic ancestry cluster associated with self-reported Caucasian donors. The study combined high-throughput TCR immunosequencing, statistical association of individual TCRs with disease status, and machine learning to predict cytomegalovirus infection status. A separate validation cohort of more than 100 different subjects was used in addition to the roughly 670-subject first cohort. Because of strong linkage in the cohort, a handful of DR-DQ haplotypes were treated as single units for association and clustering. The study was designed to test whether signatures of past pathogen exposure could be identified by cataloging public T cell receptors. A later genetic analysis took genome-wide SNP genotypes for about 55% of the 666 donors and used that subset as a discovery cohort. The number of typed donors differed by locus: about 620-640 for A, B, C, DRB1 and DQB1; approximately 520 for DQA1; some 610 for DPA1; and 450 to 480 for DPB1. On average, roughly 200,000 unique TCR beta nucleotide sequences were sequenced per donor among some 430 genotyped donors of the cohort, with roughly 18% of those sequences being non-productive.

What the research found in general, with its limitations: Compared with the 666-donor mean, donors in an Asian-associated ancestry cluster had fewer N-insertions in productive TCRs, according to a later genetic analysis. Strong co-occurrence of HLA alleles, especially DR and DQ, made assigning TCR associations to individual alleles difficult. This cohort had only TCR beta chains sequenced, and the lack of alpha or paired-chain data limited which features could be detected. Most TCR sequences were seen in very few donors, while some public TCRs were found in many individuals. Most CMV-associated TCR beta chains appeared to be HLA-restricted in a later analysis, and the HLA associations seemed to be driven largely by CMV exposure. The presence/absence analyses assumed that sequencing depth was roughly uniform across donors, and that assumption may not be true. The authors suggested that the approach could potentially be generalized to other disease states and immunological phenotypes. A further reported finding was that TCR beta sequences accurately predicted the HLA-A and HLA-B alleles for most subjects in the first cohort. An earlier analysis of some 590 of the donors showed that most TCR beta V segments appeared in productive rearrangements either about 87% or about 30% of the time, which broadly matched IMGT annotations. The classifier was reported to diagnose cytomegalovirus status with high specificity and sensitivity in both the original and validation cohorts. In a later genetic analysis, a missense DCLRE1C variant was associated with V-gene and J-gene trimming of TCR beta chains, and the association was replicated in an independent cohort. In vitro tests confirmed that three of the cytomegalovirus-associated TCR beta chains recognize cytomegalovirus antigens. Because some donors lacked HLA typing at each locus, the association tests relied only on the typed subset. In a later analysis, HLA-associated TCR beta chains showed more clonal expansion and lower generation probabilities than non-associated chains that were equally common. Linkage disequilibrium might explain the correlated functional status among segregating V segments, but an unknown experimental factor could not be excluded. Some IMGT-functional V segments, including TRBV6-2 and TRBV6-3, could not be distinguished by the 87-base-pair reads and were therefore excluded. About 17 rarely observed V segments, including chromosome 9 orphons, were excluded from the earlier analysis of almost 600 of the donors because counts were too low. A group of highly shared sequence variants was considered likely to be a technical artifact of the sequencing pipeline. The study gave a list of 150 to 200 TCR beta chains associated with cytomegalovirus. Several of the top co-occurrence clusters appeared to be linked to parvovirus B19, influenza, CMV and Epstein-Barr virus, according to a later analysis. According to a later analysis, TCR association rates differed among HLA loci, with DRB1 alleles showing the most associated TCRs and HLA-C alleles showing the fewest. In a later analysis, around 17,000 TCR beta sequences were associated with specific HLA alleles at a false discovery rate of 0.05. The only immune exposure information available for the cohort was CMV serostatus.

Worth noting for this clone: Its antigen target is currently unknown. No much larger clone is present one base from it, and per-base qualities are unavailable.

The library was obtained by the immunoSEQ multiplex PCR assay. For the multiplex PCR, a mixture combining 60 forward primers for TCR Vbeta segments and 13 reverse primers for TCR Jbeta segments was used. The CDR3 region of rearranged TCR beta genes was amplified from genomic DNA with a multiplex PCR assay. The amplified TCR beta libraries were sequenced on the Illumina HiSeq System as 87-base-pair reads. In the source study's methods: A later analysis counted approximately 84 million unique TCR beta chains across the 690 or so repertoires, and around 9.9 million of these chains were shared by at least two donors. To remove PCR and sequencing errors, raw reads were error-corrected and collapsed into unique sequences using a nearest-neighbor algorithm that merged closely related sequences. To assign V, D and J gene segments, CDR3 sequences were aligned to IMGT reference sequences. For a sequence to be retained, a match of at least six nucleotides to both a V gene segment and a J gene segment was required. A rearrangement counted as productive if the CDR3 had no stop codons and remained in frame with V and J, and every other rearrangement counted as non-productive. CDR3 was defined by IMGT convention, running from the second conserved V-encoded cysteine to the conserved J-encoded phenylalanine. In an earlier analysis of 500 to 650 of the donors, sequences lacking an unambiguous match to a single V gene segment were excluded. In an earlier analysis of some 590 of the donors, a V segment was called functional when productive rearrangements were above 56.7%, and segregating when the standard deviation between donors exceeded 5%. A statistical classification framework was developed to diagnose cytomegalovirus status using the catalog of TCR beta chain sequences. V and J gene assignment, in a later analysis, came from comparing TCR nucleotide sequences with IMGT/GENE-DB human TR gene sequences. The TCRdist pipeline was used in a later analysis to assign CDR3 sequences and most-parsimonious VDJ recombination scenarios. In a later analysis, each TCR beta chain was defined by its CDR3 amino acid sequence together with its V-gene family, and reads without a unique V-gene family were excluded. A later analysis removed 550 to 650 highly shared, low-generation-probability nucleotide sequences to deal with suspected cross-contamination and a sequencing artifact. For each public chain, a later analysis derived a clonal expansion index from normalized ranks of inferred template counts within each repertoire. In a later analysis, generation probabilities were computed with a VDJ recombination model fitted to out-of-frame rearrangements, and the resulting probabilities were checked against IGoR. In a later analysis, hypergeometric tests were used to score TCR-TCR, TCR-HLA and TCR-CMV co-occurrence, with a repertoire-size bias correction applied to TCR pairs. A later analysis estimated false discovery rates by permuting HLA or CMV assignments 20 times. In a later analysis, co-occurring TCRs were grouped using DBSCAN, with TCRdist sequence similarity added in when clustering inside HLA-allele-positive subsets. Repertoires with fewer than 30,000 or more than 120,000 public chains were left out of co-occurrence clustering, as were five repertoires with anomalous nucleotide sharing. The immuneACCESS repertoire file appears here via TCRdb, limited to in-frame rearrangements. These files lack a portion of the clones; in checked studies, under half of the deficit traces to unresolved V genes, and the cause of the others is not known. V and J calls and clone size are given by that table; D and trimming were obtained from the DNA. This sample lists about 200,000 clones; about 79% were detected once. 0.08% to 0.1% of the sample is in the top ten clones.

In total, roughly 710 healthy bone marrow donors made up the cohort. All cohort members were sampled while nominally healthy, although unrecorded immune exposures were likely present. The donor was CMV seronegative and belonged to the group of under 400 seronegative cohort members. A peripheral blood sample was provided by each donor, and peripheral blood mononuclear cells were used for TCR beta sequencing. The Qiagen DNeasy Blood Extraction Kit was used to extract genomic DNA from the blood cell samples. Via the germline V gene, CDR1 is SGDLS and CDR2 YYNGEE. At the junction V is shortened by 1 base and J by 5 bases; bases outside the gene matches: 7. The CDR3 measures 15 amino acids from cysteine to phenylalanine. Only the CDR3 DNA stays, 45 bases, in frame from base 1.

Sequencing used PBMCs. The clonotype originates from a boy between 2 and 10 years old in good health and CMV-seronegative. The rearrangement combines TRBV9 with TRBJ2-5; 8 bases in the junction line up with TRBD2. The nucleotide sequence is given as TGTGCCAGCAGCGTAAGCGGGGGCCCTGGGGAGACCCAGTACTTC. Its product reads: CASSVSGGPGETQYF.